This T cell receptor beta chain was documented in a study of OX40 agonist ivuxolimab in advanced cancers. Peripheral blood came from all dose cohorts at three timepoints. The CDR3 sequence is 14 residues long. Germline V gene data show CDR1 as WSHSY and CDR2 as SAAADI. V lost 8 bases to trimming and J lost 9 bases, with 20 bases between them. Sequencing used immunoSEQ multiplex PCR; TCRdb keeps in-frame clones, though not all of them. The table has approximately 17,000 clones, 85% to 90% seen once. A single count supports this clone. This chain links TRBV10-2 with TRBJ2-1; the D gene is possibly TRBD2 (6 bases). Source: CD4+ or CD8+ T cells sorted from blood, taken in a trial of the OX40 agonist ivuxolimab. The TCR sequence derives from an adult with an advanced solid tumor such as melanoma, head and neck, liver or kidney cancer. The CDR3 DNA reads TGCGCCAGCGGCGGGACTGGCCTCTCCGGTGAGCAGTTCTTC. It specifies CASGGTGLSGEQFF.